This is a list of T cell receptor beta chains from one sample in a study of cytotoxic CD8 clonotypes in ibrutinib-treated CLL. Method: immunoSEQ multiplex PCR; TCRdb's copy keeps in-frame clones and lacks some. The table lists about 57,000 clones, 55% to 70% of them singletons. The sequences come from PBMCs, collected after 24 months of ibrutinib treatment. Source of these receptors: a human donor with chronic lymphocytic leukemia. CDR3s include the opening cysteine and the closing phenylalanine or tryptophan. The D gene is left open where the match is weak. For some rows the clone size is stated as once, few or many, or as a class when expanded; others skip it.

CDR3aa | CDR3nt | d_gene | v_gene | abundance | len | j_gene
CASSFVKVSYNSPLHF | TGTGCCAGCAGTTTTGTCAAGGTTTCCTATAATTCACCCCTCCACTTT | NA | TRBV28 | many | 16 | TRBJ1-6
CASSPNPVRKIFF | TGTGCCAGCAGTCCGAACCCGGTCCGTAAGATATTCTTC | NA | TRBV28 | NA | 13 | TRBJ1-2
CATSRVWQGYGYTF | TGTGCCACCAGCAGAGTATGGCAGGGGTATGGCTACACCTTC | NA | TRBV15 | few | 14 | TRBJ1-2
CASSQDSGTGLNTGELFF | TGCGCCAGCAGCCAAGATTCGGGGACAGGTCTGAACACCGGGGAGCTGTTTTTT | TRBD1 | TRBV4-1 | NA | 18 | TRBJ2-2
CAWSSSPTYEQYF | TGTGCCTGGAGTAGCAGCCCAACCTACGAGCAGTACTTC | NA | TRBV30 | NA | 13 | TRBJ2-7
CASSVWREGEQFF | TGTGCCAGCAGCGTGTGGAGGGAGGGTGAGCAGTTCTTC | TRBD2 | TRBV9 | NA | 13 | TRBJ2-1
CASREAGEAFF | TGTGCCAGCAGGGAAGCTGGTGAAGCTTTCTTT | NA | TRBV6-6 | NA | 11 | TRBJ1-1
CASSEDNWTGVGYTF | TGTGCCAGCAGTGAAGATAACTGGACAGGGGTCGGCTACACCTTC | TRBD1 | TRBV2 | NA | 15 | TRBJ1-2
CASNSRGISYEQYF | TGTGCCAGCAATTCACGGGGCATCTCCTACGAGCAGTACTTC | NA | TRBV28 | few | 14 | TRBJ2-7
CASKGQGYTGELFF | TGCGCCAGCAAGGGACAGGGTTACACCGGGGAGCTGTTTTTT | TRBD1 | TRBV5-1 | NA | 14 | TRBJ2-2